This entry lists 27 T cell receptor beta chains sequenced from one sample in a study of shared clonotypes between healthy human individuals (dated by TCRdb to 2020 to 2022). CD8 naive samples consisted of CD45RO-negative cells that were positively selected for CCR7, yielding a CD45RA+CCR7+ population without TemRA cells. Libraries were made using the immunoSEQ multiplex PCR assay. TCRdb stores this immuneACCESS table with in-frame sequences only. Part of the clones is absent; in the studies checked, under half of the shortfall reflects unresolved V genes, and no reason is known for the rest. The sample table holds roughly 650,000 clones, of which approximately 96% were seen once. The ten largest clones represent roughly 0.12% of the sample. The sequenced sample was naive CD8+ T cells sorted from blood. According to the study, the label for this sample's cell subset or site signals: CD45RA+CCR7+. The receptor source for this set is a woman aged 25 to 39 in good health.

The CDR3 coding sequence is TGCAGCGTTGAAGACGGCCTCCGGGGCTACACCTTC. Translated, it gives CSVEDGLRGYTF. The chain carries TRBV29-1 and TRBJ1-2, with unresolved D. Germline values: CDR1 SQVTM, CDR2 ANQGSEA. CDR3 length: 12 residues. The ends were cut back, 0 bases at V and 8 bases at J, with 10 bases in the middle.

The chain employs TRBV28 and TRBJ2-1; 8 nucleotides match TRBD1. The CDR3 runs to 15 residues. V dropped 8 bases and J dropped 10; count of bases not matched to a gene: 16. CDR1 MDHEN and CDR2 SYDVKM come from the germline V gene. DNA of the CDR3: TGTGCCAGCGACCCGGGACAGGTGGGAAATTTGGAGCAGTTCTTC. Its translation is CASDPGQVGNLEQFF.

J is TRBJ2-7 and V is TRBV5-1; TRBD1 or TRBD2 may be the D gene (5 bases each). From germline, CDR1 is SGHRS and CDR2 YFSETQ. V was cut by 3 bases and J by 4 bases, with 14 bases left in between. This CDR3 spans 14 amino acids. CDR3 coding DNA: TGCGCCAGCAGCTCCCGGGGCAGCCTATACGAGCAGTACTTC. This translates into CASSSRGSLYEQYF.

The chain recombines TRBV27 with TRBJ2-2; 10 nucleotides match TRBD2. The length of the CDR3 is 17 residues. In germline, CDR1 is MNHEY, CDR2 SMNVEV (reference sequence). The V segment lost 0 bases and the J segment 8 bases; nucleotides outside the gene matches: 9. The CDR3 DNA is TGTGCCAGCAGTTTATCGGAGGGTAGCGGGAGGTTAGGGGAGCTGTTTTTT. It specifies CASSLSEGSGRLGELFF.

V gene TRBV28 combines with J gene TRBJ1-2; D gene ambiguous. V lost 3 bases to trimming and J lost 0 bases, with 11 bases between them. The germline gives CDR1 MDHEN, CDR2 SYDVKM. This CDR3 has 15 amino acids. In DNA form, the CDR3 reads TGTGCCAGCAGTTTGGACGGGCACTCTAACTATGGCTACACCTTC. This translates into CASSLDGHSNYGYTF.

The rearrangement links TRBV4-2 to TRBJ2-5; 8 bases fit TRBD2. This CDR3 comprises 16 residues. The trim removed 3 bases at V and 2 bases at J, leaving 8 bases unmatched. CDR1 and CDR2 (germline): LGHNA, YNFKEQ. The CDR3 DNA reads TGTGCCAGCAGCCATGGCACTAGCGGAGGACAAGAGACCCAGTACTTC. Protein product: CASSHGTSGGQETQYF.

This rearrangement joins TRBV19 to TRBJ2-7, with D possibly being TRBD1 (5 bases). The V gene's germline CDR1 is LNHDA and CDR2 SQIVND (reference sequence). V lost 3 bases and J 4 bases, leaving 16 bases between the germline ends. The CDR3 covers 15 residues. CDR3: CASSMGPSQFYEQYF. The CDR3 DNA sequence: TGTGCCAGTAGTATGGGGCCGAGTCAGTTTTACGAGCAGTACTTC.

The chain employs TRBV11-1 and TRBJ2-1; D might be TRBD1 (5 bases). Germline CDR1 reads SGHAT; CDR2 reads FQDESV (reference sequence). This CDR3 has 15 residues. Trimming took 2 bases from V and 3 from J, leaving 11 bases between them. The CDR3: CASSLLQGSYNEQFF. For the CDR3, the DNA is TGTGCCAGCAGCTTATTGCAGGGTAGCTACAATGAGCAGTTCTTC.

The rearrangement uses TRBV5-1 and TRBJ2-1; D tentatively reads TRBD1 or TRBD2 (5 bases each). CDR1 SGHRS and CDR2 YFSETQ come from the germline V gene. The length of the CDR3 is 15 residues. V shed 2 bases and J shed 8 bases, with 17 bases lying between them. The CDR3, as DNA: TGCGCCAGCAGCTTCAGGAGCGAGGGGCAGGATGAGCAGTTCTTC. This codes for CASSFRSEGQDEQFF.

This clone was picked up one time. CDR3 in DNA: TGCGCCACCAACAGGGCTTACGGCTCTTACAATGAGCAGTTCTTC. This sequence encodes CATNRAYGSYNEQFF. This chain uses TRBV10-2 with TRBJ2-1; TRBD1 is a possible D gene (6 bases). This CDR3 spans 15 amino acids. Germline values: CDR1 WSHSY, CDR2 SAAADI. Trimming removed 10 bases from V and 4 bases from J, with 20 bases in between.

The chain joins TRBV7-6 to TRBJ1-1; D perhaps matches TRBD1 (5 bases). The CDR3 runs 15 residues. Germline CDR1 and CDR2: SGHVS and FNYEAQ. V was cut by 2 bases and J by 3 bases, with 13 bases left in between. The CDR3 coding sequence is TGTGCCAGCAGCTTACTCTCCCAAGGGGACACTGAAGCTTTCTTT. This translates into CASSLLSQGDTEAFF.

The gene calls are TRBV28 and TRBJ2-2, with unresolved D. Germline assignment: CDR1 MDHEN and CDR2 SYDVKM. Trimming took off 3 bases at V and 6 bases at J, with 5 bases between the two ends. There are 12 residues in the CDR3. CDR3 bases: TGTGCCAGCAGTTTCGGATCCGGGGAGCTGTTTTTT. It translates to CASSFGSGELFF.

The rearrangement links TRBV28 to TRBJ1-6, with D unresolved. The V end lost 2 bases, the J end lost 9 bases, and 8 bases lay between the germline ends. The CDR3 consists of 13 residues. CDR1 is MDHEN and CDR2 is SYDVKM in the germline V gene. The chain's CDR3 is CASSLILGSPLHF. The CDR3 nucleotides are TGTGCCAGCAGTTTAATTTTGGGTTCACCCCTCCACTTT.

The chain combines TRBV5-4 with TRBJ1-4; TRBD1 matches 8 bases. The germline gives CDR1 SGHNT, CDR2 YYREEE (reference sequence). Unmatched junction bases numbered 4, after V lost 4 bases and J lost 8 bases. The CDR3 sequence is 13 residues long. The CDR3 loop reads CASSPTGDEKLFF. DNA of the CDR3: TGTGCCAGCAGCCCGACAGGGGACGAAAAACTGTTTTTT.

The chain has TRBV7-9 and TRBJ2-2, with D possibly TRBD1 on 6 matching bases. The germline V gene encodes CDR1 SEHNR and CDR2 FQNEAQ (reference sequence). V gave up 4 bases and J gave up 6 bases, with 9 bases separating them. The CDR3 sequence is 13 residues long. DNA for the CDR3: TGTGCCAGCAGCTCAACAGGGTCCGGGGAGCTGTTTTTT. As protein: CASSSTGSGELFF.

The gene calls are TRBV10-3 and TRBJ1-2; no definite D call. This CDR3 region has 13 residues. The V and J ends lost 0 bases and 8 bases respectively, with 10 bases between them. Germline values: CDR1 ENHRY, CDR2 SYGVKD. CDR3 in DNA: TGTGCCATCAGTGAGTCGTCCAGTCGGGGCTACACCTTC. Translating it yields CAISESSSRGYTF.

The chain combines TRBV11-2 with TRBJ1-1, with a possible D match to TRBD1 (5 bases). Germline lookup yields CDR1 SGHAT and CDR2 FQNNGV. Between the trimmed V and J ends, which lost 7 bases and 4 bases, there was a span of 19 bases. CDR3 length: 15 residues. As DNA, the CDR3 is TGTGCCAGCACTGGGCTTGGGACGGCGTTCACTGAAGCTTTCTTT. Protein sequence: CASTGLGTAFTEAFF.

The chain couples TRBV13 to TRBJ2-7; 11 nucleotides line up with TRBD1. Germline CDR1 and CDR2: PRHDT and FYEKMQ (reference sequence). V was pared by 3 bases and J by 2 bases, with 3 bases of the junction left unmatched. The CDR3 contains 15 residues. This CDR3 is CASSLGTGGAYEQYF. DNA of the CDR3: TGTGCCAGCAGCTTGGGGACAGGGGGGGCCTACGAGCAGTACTTC.

The gene calls are TRBV28 and TRBJ2-5; D is possibly TRBD1 (6 bases). V shed 4 bases and J shed 2 bases, with 11 bases lying between them. Germline CDR1 and CDR2: MDHEN and SYDVKM. This CDR3 region has 14 residues. DNA for the CDR3: TGTGCCAGCAGTTCATTGGACAGTCAAGAGACCCAGTACTTC. This codes for CASSSLDSQETQYF.

The rearrangement joins TRBV14 to TRBJ2-7, with 11 nucleotides matching TRBD2. The germline V gene has CDR1 SGHDN and CDR2 FVKESK. J was trimmed by 0 bases and V by 4 bases; bases with no gene match: 11. The CDR3 totals 18 residues. The CDR3 DNA sequence: TGTGCCAGCAGCCCAACTCGGACTAGCGGGCCGAGCTCCTACGAGCAGTACTTC. Translated: CASSPTRTSGPSSYEQYF.

On this clone itself: The same CDR3 can be traced to other DNA sequences in this sample. The rearrangement links TRBV27 to TRBJ2-7, with 7 bases identical to TRBD1. Germline values: CDR1 MNHEY, CDR2 SMNVEV (reference sequence). This CDR3 has 13 amino acids. J lost 2 bases, V lost 5 bases, and 3 bases had no gene match. The chain's CDR3 is CASSLGQTYEQYF. The DNA of the CDR3 is TGTGCCAGCAGTCTGGGACAGACCTACGAGCAGTACTTC.

The gene calls are TRBV30 and TRBJ2-7, with 8 nucleotides matching TRBD2. Germline V gene lookup returns CDR1 GTSNPN and CDR2 SVGIG (reference sequence). The V gene end was trimmed by 0 bases and the J gene end by 5 bases; junction bases not matched to a gene: 9. The CDR3 has 15 amino acids. The CDR3 DNA follows: TGTGCCTGGAGTGTAACTCCGGGAGGGAGGAACGAGCAGTACTTC. It encodes CAWSVTPGGRNEQYF. The variable domain in full, completed from reference TRBV30 and TRBJ2-7, reads SQTIHQWPATLVQPVGSPLSLECTVEGTSNPNLYWYRQAAGRGLQLLFYSVGIGQISSEVPQNLSASRPQDRQFILSSKKLLLSDSGFYLCAWSVTPGGRNEQYFGPGTRLTVT.

The chain couples TRBV28 to TRBJ1-2; D might be TRBD1 (6 bases). V was clipped by 1 base and J by 2 bases, with 14 bases between them. In germline, CDR1 is MDHEN, CDR2 SYDVKM. This CDR3 region has 16 residues. CDR3 in amino acids: CASSLYPGEDNYGYTF. CDR3 DNA: TGTGCCAGCAGTTTATATCCAGGGGAGGACAACTATGGCTACACCTTC.

Details on this clone: Other nucleotide sequences in the sample specify the same CDR3. The chain employs TRBV2 and TRBJ2-1, with D hard to call. The germline V gene encodes CDR1 SNHLY and CDR2 FYNNEI. This CDR3 has 12 amino acids. V lost 6 bases to trimming and J lost 7 bases, with 10 bases between them. In DNA, the CDR3 is TGTGCCAGCAGACTCGGACGAAATGAGCAGTTCTTC. Its protein product is CASRLGRNEQFF.

Regarding this clone: Other DNA sequences in this specimen translate into the identical CDR3. The genes are TRBV6-5 and TRBJ2-1; D call uncertain. The CDR3 has 11 amino acids. Trimming took off 5 bases at V and 4 bases at J, with 3 bases between the two ends. CDR1 and CDR2 from the germline V gene are MNHEY and SVGAGI. The CDR3 sequence is CASSVYNEQFF. The CDR3 DNA sequence: TGTGCCAGCAGTGTTTACAATGAGCAGTTCTTC.

This chain links TRBV19 with TRBJ1-5; possibly TRBD1 for D (5 bases). CDR3 length: 11 amino acids. Germline assignment: CDR1 LNHDA and CDR2 SQIVND (reference sequence). V gave up 4 bases and J gave up 9 bases, with 7 bases separating them. The CDR3 nucleotides read TGTGCCAGTAGTACTGGGGGGCCCCAGCATTTT. The encoded protein is CASSTGGPQHF.

The V and J genes are TRBV6-1 and TRBJ2-7, with D possibly called TRBD1 or TRBD2 (7 bases each). V lost 10 bases and J 1 base, leaving 17 bases between the germline ends. Germline CDR1 and CDR2: MNHNS and SASEGT. The CDR3 is 14 amino acids. CDR3 nucleotide sequence: TGTGCCATCCCGCAGGGGGAGGGATCCTACGAGCAGTACTTC. It is translated as CAIPQGEGSYEQYF.